These 9 T cell receptor beta chains were all obtained from the same sample, sequenced in a study of blood T cell repertoires in COVID-19. Produced via immunoSEQ multiplex PCR; TCRdb's table is partial and in-frame only. The sample holds about 300,000 clones, roughly 90% seen once. Sequenced: peripheral blood. The receptor source for this set is a young woman with COVID-19, enrolled during active disease.

The chain employs TRBV6-1 and TRBJ2-1; 8 bases map to TRBD1. CDR3 length equals 15 residues. V was clipped by 2 bases and J by 8 bases; unmatched bases: 8. Per germline, CDR1 MNHNS and CDR2 SASEGT. CDR3 nucleotide sequence: TGTGCCAGCAGTGAATTGAGACAGGGGAGCGATGAGCAGTTCTTC. It yields the protein CASSELRQGSDEQFF.

This clone was seen once. The rearrangement joins TRBV2 to TRBJ2-1, with 7 positions matching TRBD2. The V segment lost 8 bases and the J segment 8 bases; nucleotides outside the gene matches: 30. CDR3 length: 20 residues. From germline, CDR1 is SNHLY and CDR2 FYNNEI. CDR3 sequence (DNA): TGTGCCAGCTCTGAGGGGCTAGCGGCCTACCGGGTTCTGCTTCACGATGAGCAGTTCTTC. Encoded protein: CASSEGLAAYRVLLHDEQFF. The variable domain in full, completed from reference TRBV2 and TRBJ2-1, reads EPEVTQTPSHQVTQMGQEVILRCVPISNHLYFYWYRQILGQKVEFLVSFYNNEISEKSEIFDDQFSVERPDGSNFTLKIRSTKLEDSAMYFCASSEGLAAYRVLLHDEQFFGPGTRLTVL.

The V call is TRBV3-1 (or the pseudogene TRBV3-2), the J call TRBJ2-7, with 7 bases lining up with TRBD2. Looked up from germline, CDR1 is LGHDT and CDR2 is YNNKEL (reference sequence). V was clipped by 1 base and J by 5 bases; unmatched bases: 5. The CDR3 runs to 14 residues. The CDR3 nucleotides are TGTGCCAGCAGCCAAGCGGGACTACCTAACGAGCAGTACTTC. Its protein is CASSQAGLPNEQYF.

V usage is TRBV30 and J usage is TRBJ2-2; TRBD2 matches at 9 bases. The CDR3 has 15 amino acids. The germline V gene has CDR1 GTSNPN and CDR2 SVGIG (reference sequence). V shed 1 base and J 1 base; nucleotides not matched to a gene: 1. The CDR3 here is CAWSATSGNTGELFF. CDR3 coding DNA: TGTGCCTGGAGTGCGACTAGCGGGAACACCGGGGAGCTGTTTTTT.

The J gene is TRBJ2-3, the V gene TRBV18; tentatively, D is TRBD2 (6 bases). This CDR3 has 18 amino acids. V shed 2 bases and J shed 3 bases, with 21 bases lying between them. From germline, CDR1 is KGHSH and CDR2 LQKENI. In DNA form, the CDR3 reads TGTGCCAGCTCACCAGTAACTCTAGGACGGGAGCCGACAGATACGCAGTATTTT. Amino acids: CASSPVTLGREPTDTQYF.

V usage is TRBV10-3 and J usage is TRBJ2-7, with 9 bases matching TRBD1. V lost 3 bases to trimming and J lost 7 bases; unmatched junction nucleotides: 4. This CDR3 comprises 13 residues. The germline V gene encodes CDR1 ENHRY and CDR2 SYGVKD. CDR3 amino acids: CAISEQGALEQYF. The CDR3 coding sequence is TGTGCCATCAGTGAACAGGGGGCGCTTGAGCAGTACTTC.

The chain links TRBV7-7 to TRBJ2-5; 9 nucleotides line up with TRBD2. The CDR3 is 16 residues long. In germline, CDR1 is SSHAT, CDR2 FNYEAQ (reference sequence). J was trimmed by 4 bases and V by 5 bases; bases with no gene match: 11. The CDR3 sequence is CASSLGTSWSIETQYF. The CDR3 region has the DNA TGTGCCAGCAGCCTAGGGACTAGCTGGAGTATAGAGACCCAGTACTTC.

The V gene is TRBV24-1, the J gene TRBJ2-7; TRBD2 is a possible D gene (6 bases). The germline V gene encodes CDR1 KGHDR and CDR2 SFDVKD. V lost 3 bases and J 3 bases, leaving 11 bases between the germline ends. This CDR3 region has 14 residues. The CDR3 here is CATSDGGMNYEQYF. As DNA, the CDR3 is TGTGCCACCAGTGATGGCGGGATGAACTACGAGCAGTACTTC.

V and J are TRBV11-3 and TRBJ2-2; TRBD1 matches 7 bases. The CDR3 spans 16 residues. Looked up from germline, CDR1 is SGHNT and CDR2 is YENEEA. Trimming at V came to 0 bases and at J to 1 base, leaving 2 bases not matched to a gene. The CDR3 nucleotides read TGTGCCAGCAGCTTAGAACAGGGGCGGAACACCGGGGAGCTGTTTTTT. Residues: CASSLEQGRNTGELFF.